Following are 13 T cell receptor beta chains from one sample sequenced in a study of T cell responses to AZD1222 COVID-19 vaccine. Only in-frame clones appear in the TCRdb table, and some are missing; sequencing was by immunoSEQ multiplex PCR. The sample consists of about 130,000 clones, roughly 88% of them appearing once. The material was peripheral blood, obtained on day 0 of AZD1222 vaccination. The receptors come from an adult in good health.

The genes are TRBV7-2 and TRBJ2-2, with a tentative D call TRBD2 (6 bases). This CDR3 region has 16 residues. Germline lookup yields CDR1 SGHTA and CDR2 FQGNSA. The germline V and J ends were trimmed by 5 bases and 2 bases, with 15 bases remaining between them. As DNA, the CDR3 is TGTGCCAGCAGCCGGGCTAGCGTAGCAAACACCGGGGAGCTGTTTTTT. Translated, it gives CASSRASVANTGELFF.

The genes are TRBV6-6 and TRBJ1-4; 9 bases map to TRBD1. Germline values: CDR1 MNHNY, CDR2 SVGAGI (reference sequence). The J segment lost 5 bases and the V segment lost 5 bases, leaving 6 bases of the junction unmatched. This CDR3 has 15 amino acids. The CDR3 loop reads CASSQAGTGNEKLFF. The CDR3 nucleotides are TGTGCCAGCAGTCAGGCCGGGACAGGGAATGAAAAACTGTTTTTT.

Only a few counts were recorded for this clone. V usage is TRBV10-2 and J usage is TRBJ1-3; TRBD1 is a possible D gene (5 bases). Trimming removed 7 bases from V and 0 bases from J, with 19 bases in between. CDR1 is WSHSY, CDR2 SAAADI, per germline. The CDR3 spans 17 residues. The CDR3 bases are TGCGCCAGCACGACGAACGTGCGGGGACTCTCTGGAAACACCATATATTTT. Protein: CASTTNVRGLSGNTIYF.

The sample holds one count of this clone. The chain is built from TRBV30 and TRBJ2-1, with D unclear. Germline V gene sequence: CDR1 GTSNPN, CDR2 SVGIG (reference sequence). This CDR3 has 15 residues. The V and J ends lost 7 bases and 2 bases respectively, with 18 bases between them. Written as DNA, the CDR3 is TGTGCCTTCTCATATGGCATTGTCCCCTACAATGAGCAGTTCTTC. Encoded protein: CAFSYGIVPYNEQFF.

J is TRBJ2-7 and V is TRBV6-5; TRBD2 agrees at 9 bases. CDR1 and CDR2 from the germline V gene are MNHEY and SVGAGI. The CDR3 covers 16 residues. V lost 4 bases and J lost 0; bases outside the gene matches: 7. For the CDR3, the DNA is TGTGCCAGCAGTTCCAGAGCGGGGGGCAGCTCCTACGAGCAGTACTTC. It translates to CASSSRAGGSSYEQYF.

The J gene is TRBJ1-2, the V gene TRBV6-5; 9 bases align to TRBD1. Germline V gives CDR1 MNHEY, CDR2 SVGAGI. The V and J ends lost 7 bases and 5 bases, in that order; junction bases with no gene match: 8. CDR3 length equals 14 residues. This CDR3 reads CASISPGQGYGYTF. CDR3 sequence (DNA): TGTGCCAGCATCAGCCCGGGACAGGGATATGGCTACACCTTC.

This clone was recorded only once. The chain carries TRBV5-5 and TRBJ2-7; the match to TRBD2 covers 12 bases. Germline loops: CDR1 SGHKS, CDR2 YYEKEE (reference sequence). The CDR3 covers 15 residues. J lost 3 bases, V lost 1 base, and 2 bases had no gene match. The CDR3 DNA is TGTGCCAGCAGCTTGCCGGGACTAGCGGGCTACGAGCAGTACTTC. This codes for CASSLPGLAGYEQYF.

This sequence joins TRBV28 and TRBJ2-1, with TRBD2 as a possible D gene (6 bases). This CDR3 has 16 amino acids. The ends were cut back, 3 bases at V and 0 bases at J, with 12 bases in the middle. CDR1 is MDHEN, CDR2 SYDVKM, per germline. CDR3 amino acids: CASSFGGSRSYNEQFF. CDR3 nucleotide sequence: TGTGCCAGCAGTTTTGGGGGGAGCCGCTCCTACAATGAGCAGTTCTTC. Together with reference TRBV28 and TRBJ2-1, the CDR3 gives the full variable domain: DVKVTQSSRYLVKRTGEKVFLECVQDMDHENMFWYRQDPGLGLRLIYFSYDVKMKEKGDIPEGYSVSREKKERFSLILESASTNQTSMYLCASSFGGSRSYNEQFFGPGTRLTVL.

This chain links TRBV5-5 with TRBJ2-2, with D tentatively TRBD1 or TRBD2 (5 bases each). CDR1 SGHKS and CDR2 YYEKEE come from the germline V gene (reference sequence). The CDR3 length is 15 residues. V was trimmed by 1 base and J by 3 bases, leaving 10 bases between them. CDR3 loop: CASSLRGDDTGELFF. Written as DNA, the CDR3 is TGTGCCAGCAGCTTGAGGGGAGATGACACCGGGGAGCTGTTTTTT.

The chain couples TRBV30 to TRBJ2-3; 9 bases are shared with TRBD2. The germline V gene has CDR1 GTSNPN and CDR2 SVGIG (reference sequence). Germline trimming cut 0 bases from V and 3 bases from J; bases unmatched to any gene: 4. The CDR3 consists of 15 residues. The CDR3 region is CAWSVKSGGTDTQYF. The CDR3 DNA is TGTGCCTGGAGTGTAAAAAGCGGGGGGACAGATACGCAGTATTTT.

This clone was counted only a few times. This chain links TRBV5-5 with TRBJ1-2; a possible D gene is TRBD1 (6 bases). Germline CDR1 is SGHKS and CDR2 is YYEKEE (reference sequence). The CDR3 runs to 15 residues. The germline V and J ends were trimmed by 4 bases and 4 bases, with 17 bases remaining between them. This chain's CDR3 is CASSPLAVRGYGYTF. The CDR3 nucleotides read TGTGCCAGCAGCCCGCTAGCGGTCAGGGGCTATGGCTACACCTTC.

J is TRBJ2-3 and V is TRBV6-2 or TRBV6-3; 8 bases are shared with TRBD1. Unmatched junction bases numbered 9, after V lost 6 bases and J lost 1 base. Germline CDR1 reads MNHEY; CDR2 reads SVGEGT. CDR3 length equals 16 residues. CDR3 sequence reads: CASSPRTGPRTDTQYF. CDR3 nucleotide sequence: TGTGCCAGCAGCCCTCGGACAGGGCCTCGCACAGATACGCAGTATTTT.

The chain carries TRBV19 and TRBJ1-6, with D maybe TRBD1 (5 bases). Germline CDR1 and CDR2: LNHDA and SQIVND (reference sequence). Trimming took 3 bases from V and 3 from J, leaving 6 bases between them. The CDR3 sequence is 14 residues long. CDR3 region: CASSIQGYNSPLHF. The CDR3 DNA follows: TGTGCCAGTAGTATCCAGGGCTATAATTCACCCCTCCACTTT.